These 20 T cell receptor beta chains were all obtained from the same sample, sequenced in a study of blood T cell repertoires in COVID-19. Data came from immunoSEQ multiplex PCR; TCRdb stores just in-frame clones and leaves some out. The repertoire holds roughly 190,000 clones, roughly 91% seen once, with roughly 6% in the top ten. Input material: peripheral blood. These receptors all stem from a man aged 35 to 55 with active or convalescent COVID-19.

The chain couples TRBV6-6 to TRBJ1-4; perhaps TRBD1 as D (6 bases). The V gene's germline CDR1 is MNHNY and CDR2 SVGAGI (reference sequence). V lost 0 bases, J lost 8 bases, and 10 bases lay in between. CDR3 length: 14 residues. The chain's CDR3 is CASSYSGQTEKLFF. The CDR3, as DNA: TGTGCCAGCAGTTACTCTGGACAGACAGAAAAACTGTTTTTT.

A few counts support this clone. This rearrangement joins TRBV19 to TRBJ2-7; TRBD1 is a possible D gene (7 bases). Between the trimmed V and J ends, which lost 3 bases and 3 bases, there was a span of 15 bases. Germline V gene lookup returns CDR1 LNHDA and CDR2 SQIVND (reference sequence). This CDR3 spans 15 amino acids. The chain's CDR3 is CASSIAEGAYYEQYF. The CDR3 DNA is TGTGCCAGTAGTATCGCGGAGGGGGCCTACTACGAGCAGTACTTC. The variable domain in full, completed from reference TRBV19 and TRBJ2-7, reads DGGITQSPKYLFRKEGQNVTLSCEQNLNHDAMYWYRQDPGQGLRLIYYSQIVNDFQKGDIAEGYSVSREKKESFPLTVTSAQKNPTAFYLCASSIAEGAYYEQYFGPGTRLTVT.

This clone has just one count. This chain joins TRBV20-1 and TRBJ2-7, with 12 nucleotides matching TRBD1. This CDR3 has 15 amino acids. Germline V gene data show CDR1 as DFQATT and CDR2 as SNEGSKA (reference sequence). V was clipped by 3 bases and J by 3 bases; unmatched bases: 6. CDR3 bases: TGCAGTGCTAGTCCCGGGACAGGGGGCGTCTACGAGCAGTACTTC. Translating it yields CSASPGTGGVYEQYF.

The chain employs TRBV10-3 and TRBJ1-1; no reliable D call. This CDR3 comprises 15 residues. CDR1 ENHRY and CDR2 SYGVKD come from the germline V gene. V was trimmed by 3 bases and J by 6 bases, leaving 17 bases between them. CDR3 protein: CAISEQISGSAEAFF. CDR3 coding DNA: TGTGCCATCAGTGAACAAATTTCGGGGAGCGCTGAAGCTTTCTTT.

This chain links TRBV5-4 with TRBJ1-4; maybe TRBD1 (6 bases). V lost 2 bases and J lost 5, with 19 bases in between. This CDR3 has 17 residues. CDR1 and CDR2 from the germline V gene are SGHNT and YYREEE (reference sequence). Here the CDR3 reads CASSFRTAQSSNEKLFF. DNA of the CDR3: TGTGCCAGCAGCTTCCGGACAGCGCAATCATCGAATGAAAAACTGTTTTTT.

The chain uses TRBV27 and TRBJ2-7, with 9 nucleotides matching TRBD1. The CDR3 totals 16 residues. The trim removed 5 bases at V and 0 bases at J, leaving 8 bases unmatched. Germline lookup yields CDR1 MNHEY and CDR2 SMNVEV (reference sequence). CDR3 region: CASSAYRGQTSYEQYF. Written as DNA, the CDR3 is TGTGCCAGCAGTGCCTACAGGGGGCAGACCTCCTACGAGCAGTACTTC.

This clone was seen just once. The rearrangement uses TRBV6-5 and TRBJ1-1; tentatively, D is TRBD1 (6 bases). The CDR3 has 13 residues. Germline CDR1 reads MNHEY; CDR2 reads SVGAGI. Trimming cost V 8 bases and J 3 bases, with 13 bases left between them. CDR3 coding DNA: TGTGCCAGCGTTCAGCAGGGGTACACTGAAGCTTTCTTT. It encodes CASVQQGYTEAFF.

In this sample, this clone turned up a few times. The V call is TRBV5-7, the J call TRBJ1-5, with 7 bases lining up with TRBD1. TRBV5-7 is an ORF, and what it does is uncertain. This CDR3 has 15 residues. Trimming at V came to 4 bases and at J to 6 bases, leaving 10 bases not matched to a gene. CDR3: CASSPPQGRRQPQHF. CDR3 bases: TGTGCCAGCAGCCCGCCACAGGGGAGACGTCAGCCCCAGCATTTT.

The rearrangement joins TRBV5-1 to TRBJ2-4; TRBD1 agrees at 10 bases. Trimming at V came to 4 bases and at J to 0 bases, leaving 10 bases not matched to a gene. Germline V gene data show CDR1 as SGHRS and CDR2 as YFSETQ. The CDR3 runs 18 residues. The CDR3 spells CASSGPGQGLLAKNIQYF. As DNA, the CDR3 is TGCGCCAGCAGCGGCCCGGGACAGGGGCTTCTAGCCAAAAACATTCAGTACTTC. The variable domain in full, with the rest retrieved from reference TRBV5-1 and TRBJ2-4, is KAGVTQTPRYLIKTRGQQVTLSCSPISGHRSVSWYQQTPGQGLQFLFEYFSETQRNKGNFPGRFSGRQFSNSRSEMNVSTLELGDSALYLCASSGPGQGLLAKNIQYFGAGTRLSVL.

This sequence joins TRBV12-3 or TRBV12-4 and TRBJ1-1; D unresolved. Trimming left V 2 bases short and J 1 base short, with 5 bases between. There are 13 residues in the CDR3. The CDR3 protein is CASSLPQNTEAFF. The CDR3 DNA follows: TGTGCCAGCAGTTTACCACAGAACACTGAAGCTTTCTTT.

The chain couples TRBV18 to TRBJ2-5, with 11 bases matching TRBD1. CDR1 and CDR2 from the germline V gene are KGHSH and LQKENI. The ends lost 0 bases at V and 3 bases at J; junction bases unmatched: 3. The CDR3 totals 16 residues. The CDR3: CASSPPGTGGEETQYF. The CDR3 DNA is TGTGCCAGCTCACCACCAGGGACAGGGGGTGAAGAGACCCAGTACTTC.

The chain couples TRBV28 to TRBJ2-4; TRBD2 matches at 7 bases. With V trimmed by 7 bases and J by 7 bases, 13 bases remained unmatched. The CDR3 has 15 amino acids. The germline V gene encodes CDR1 MDHEN and CDR2 SYDVKM. CDR3 DNA: TGTGCCAGCATCAGCCCATCTTACGGGGGGAACATTCAGTACTTC. Translated, it gives CASISPSYGGNIQYF.

The rearrangement links TRBV10-3 to TRBJ1-5; D possibly corresponds to TRBD1 (5 bases). The CDR3 loop spans 13 amino acids. V was shortened by 10 bases and J by 3 bases, with 13 bases between the two germline ends. Per germline, CDR1 ENHRY and CDR2 SYGVKD. CDR3 sequence: CATAGGDNQPQHF. The CDR3 DNA reads as TGTGCCACGGCCGGGGGGGACAATCAGCCCCAGCATTTT.

The chain combines TRBV6-1 with TRBJ1-5; D is ambiguous. This CDR3 is built from 15 residues. Germline CDR1 is MNHNS and CDR2 is SASEGT. The ends were cut back, 3 bases at V and 0 bases at J, with 9 bases in the middle. The CDR3 DNA reads as TGTGCCAGCAGTGACAGGATGAATAGCAATCAGCCCCAGCATTTT. Protein sequence: CASSDRMNSNQPQHF.

This chain joins TRBV2 and TRBJ2-2, with TRBD1 matching over 9 bases. The CDR3 totals 15 residues. V trimming: 5 bases; J trimming: 0 bases; junction bases outside the gene matches: 1. Germline values: CDR1 SNHLY, CDR2 FYNNEI. CDR3 bases: TGTGCCAGCAGTCGACAGGGGGCGAACACCGGGGAGCTGTTTTTT. Translated, it gives CASSRQGANTGELFF.

V gene TRBV9 combines with J gene TRBJ2-1; 9 nucleotides match TRBD2. The CDR3 is made up of 17 amino acids. Looked up from germline, CDR1 is SGDLS and CDR2 is YYNGEE. The V gene end was trimmed by 0 bases and the J gene end by 8 bases; junction bases not matched to a gene: 12. The CDR3 nucleotides read TGTGCCAGCAGCGTAGTCAGTAGCGGGGGACTCAACCATGAGCAGTTCTTC. Its translation: CASSVVSSGGLNHEQFF. Complete variable domain (other parts from reference TRBV9 and TRBJ2-1): DSGVTQTPKHLITATGQRVTLRCSPRSGDLSVYWYQQSLDQGLQFLIQYYNGEERAKGNILERFSAQQFPDLHSELNLSSLELGDSALYFCASSVVSSGGLNHEQFFGPGTRLTVL.

The chain couples TRBV11-3 to TRBJ1-1; no definite D call. The CDR3 is 13 residues long. V dropped 1 base and J dropped 7 bases, with 10 bases sitting between them. Germline V gives CDR1 SGHNT, CDR2 YENEEA. In nucleotides, the CDR3 is TGTGCCAGCAGCTTAGCTCGGGGTTATGAAGCTTTCTTT. Translating gives CASSLARGYEAFF.

The chain recombines TRBV5-1 with TRBJ2-5, with TRBD1 matching 8 bases. The CDR3 covers 16 residues. V dropped 4 bases and J dropped 4; count of bases not matched to a gene: 12. Germline values: CDR1 SGHRS, CDR2 YFSETQ. In DNA, the CDR3 is TGCGCCAGCAGCGCCGGACAGGGCGGTCATTTAGAGACCCAGTACTTC. Protein product: CASSAGQGGHLETQYF.

J is TRBJ1-5 and V is TRBV7-2; D not certain. Germline CDR1 SGHTA, CDR2 FQGNSA. The CDR3 contains 15 residues. The germline V and J ends were trimmed by 1 base and 1 base, with 8 bases remaining between them. CDR3 nucleotide sequence: TGTGCCAGCAGCTTAGTTCGGAGCAGCAATCAGCCCCAGCATTTT. Its protein is CASSLVRSSNQPQHF.

The CDR3 protein is CASSYRGRNTEAFF. The CDR3 coding sequence is TGTGCCAGCAGTTACAGGGGGCGGAATACTGAAGCTTTCTTT. The J gene is TRBJ1-1, the V gene TRBV6-5; 7 positions agree with TRBD1. The CDR3 is 14 amino acids. V lost 2 bases to trimming and J lost 5 bases; unmatched junction nucleotides: 5. Germline V CDR1 and CDR2: MNHEY, SVGAGI.